Below, 28 T cell receptor beta chains from the same sample are listed, as sequenced in a study of early T cells in non-severe SARS-CoV-2 infection. TCRdb passed the 5' RACE reads through MiXCR, listing each CDR3 protein once. The sample holds 45,000 or so distinct CDR3 sequences, around 9.9% seen once. The sequencing input was whole blood. The receptors here all came from an adult who was a healthcare worker with PCR-confirmed SARS-CoV-2 infection or an uninfected control (not recorded which).

This rearrangement joins TRBV10-3 to TRBJ2-5; D ambiguous. Germline loops: CDR1 ENHRY, CDR2 SYGVKD. This CDR3 is built from 14 residues. Trimming removed 7 bases at V and 2 bases at J, with 14 bases between. CDR3 in amino acids: CAITNGPPQETQYF. The CDR3 DNA sequence: TGTGCCATCACCAACGGGCCGCCTCAAGAGACCCAGTACTTC.

This clonotype appeared a few times. In nucleotides, the CDR3 is TGTGCCAGCAGCTTAGAACCTCCTTCGCAGTATTTT. Protein product: CASSLEPPSQYF. The rearrangement joins TRBV7-9 to TRBJ2-3; unclear D gene. V was clipped by 1 base and J by 10 bases, with 9 bases between them. The CDR3 runs 12 residues. The germline V gene has CDR1 SEHNR and CDR2 FQNEAQ (reference sequence). The variable domain in full, completed from reference TRBV7-9 and TRBJ2-3, reads DTGVSQNPRHKITKRGQNVTFRCDPISEHNRLYWYRQTLGQGPEFLTYFQNEAQLEKSRLLSDRFSAERPKGSFSTLEIQRTEQGDSAMYLCASSLEPPSQYFGPGTRLTVL.

This clonotype was detected ten times or more. V is TRBV4-3 and J is TRBJ2-5; D ambiguous. The germline V and J ends were trimmed by 0 bases and 5 bases, with 4 bases remaining between them. This CDR3 is built from 12 residues. In germline, CDR1 is LGHNA, CDR2 YSLEER. The CDR3 is CASSQDRETQYF. CDR3 DNA sequence: TGCGCCAGCAGCCAAGACAGGGAGACCCAGTACTTC.

This clonotype has just a few counts. The V gene is TRBV11-3, the J gene TRBJ2-3, with D perhaps TRBD2 (5 bases). This CDR3 has 14 amino acids. Germline values: CDR1 SGHNT, CDR2 YENEEA. The ends were cut back, 5 bases at V and 5 bases at J, with 14 bases in the middle. The CDR3 DNA reads as TGTGCCAGCAGCAGCGGCCCGAACAAAGATACGCAGTATTTT. Translating it yields CASSSGPNKDTQYF. Filled out from reference TRBV11-3 and TRBJ2-3, the complete variable domain reads EAGVVQSPRYKIIEKKQPVAFWCNPISGHNTLYWYLQNLGQGPELLIRYENEEAVDDSQLPKDRFSAERLKGVDSTLKIQPAELGDSAVYLCASSSGPNKDTQYFGPGTRLTVL.

This clonotype was picked up many times. This chain uses TRBV18 with TRBJ1-1; D not resolved. Per the germline V gene, CDR1 is KGHSH and CDR2 is LQKENI. This CDR3 spans 15 amino acids. The V and J ends lost 4 bases and 5 bases respectively, with 17 bases between them. The CDR3 here is CASSQEGIMGTEAFF. The DNA of the CDR3 is TGTGCCAGCTCACAGGAGGGTATTATGGGTACTGAAGCTTTCTTT.

The gene calls are TRBV5-1 and TRBJ2-1; TRBD2 is a possible D gene (6 bases). Germline CDR1 reads SGHRS; CDR2 reads YFSETQ. This CDR3 region has 17 residues. Trimming pared 0 bases from V and 0 bases from J, leaving 13 bases between. The CDR3 spells CASSLGFVGGSYNEQFF. The CDR3 nucleotides are TGCGCCAGCAGCTTGGGGTTCGTCGGGGGCTCCTACAATGAGCAGTTCTTC.

This clonotype was counted many times. V gene TRBV7-2 combines with J gene TRBJ2-5; the match to TRBD2 covers 10 bases. Losses at the gene ends were 1 base for V and 7 bases for J; bases not matched to a gene: 9. Germline CDR1 is SGHTA and CDR2 is FQGNSA. The CDR3 extends over 16 amino acids. This CDR3 reads CASSLEASGGLGTQYF. As DNA, the CDR3 is TGTGCCAGCAGCTTAGAAGCTAGCGGGGGTTTAGGGACCCAGTACTTC.

The rearrangement joins TRBV5-4 to TRBJ2-7; possibly TRBD1 or TRBD2 for D (5 bases each). V was shortened by 2 bases and J by 3 bases, with 9 bases between the two germline ends. The length of the CDR3 is 13 residues. Germline assignment: CDR1 SGHNT and CDR2 YYREEE (reference sequence). The CDR3 reads CASSFGGIYEQYF. The CDR3 DNA reads as TGTGCCAGCAGCTTTGGGGGAATCTACGAGCAGTACTTC.

The V call is TRBV27, the J call TRBJ2-7; D unresolved. The CDR3 has 12 residues. The V end lost 5 bases, the J end lost 6 bases, and 11 bases lay between the germline ends. Germline CDR1 reads MNHEY; CDR2 reads SMNVEV (reference sequence). In DNA form, the CDR3 reads TGTGCCAGCAGTCCTGGGGATCCCGAGCAGTACTTC. Protein product: CASSPGDPEQYF.

By share of the sample, this clonotype is medium-sized. The chain uses TRBV7-8 and TRBJ2-2; D perhaps matches TRBD1 (6 bases). Between the trimmed V and J ends, which lost 5 bases and 3 bases, there was a span of 10 bases. Germline V gives CDR1 SGHVS, CDR2 FQNEAQ. CDR3 length: 14 amino acids. The CDR3 sequence is CASSIRQDTGELFF. DNA of the CDR3: TGTGCCAGCAGCATCAGACAGGACACCGGGGAGCTGTTTTTT. Based on the CDR3 plus reference TRBV7-8 and TRBJ2-2, the full variable domain is GAGVSQSPRYKVAKRGQDVALRCDPISGHVSLFWYQQALGQGPEFLTYFQNEAQLDKSGLPSDRFFAERPEGSVSTLKIQRTQQEDSAVYLCASSIRQDTGELFFGEGSRLTVL.

This clonotype was recorded at least ten times. The rearrangement links TRBV6-6 to TRBJ1-4, with 7 bases that match TRBD1. The V gene's germline CDR1 is MNHNY and CDR2 SVGAGI (reference sequence). V gave up 4 bases and J gave up 10 bases; unmatched junction bases: 9. This CDR3 spans 14 amino acids. In nucleotides, the CDR3 is TGTGCCAGCAGTTCCGGGACAGAAGAGGGAAAACTGTTTTTT. It translates to CASSSGTEEGKLFF.

The sample holds a few counts of this clonotype. The chain recombines TRBV7-2 with TRBJ1-5; the D gene is possibly TRBD1 (5 bases). Germline V gives CDR1 SGHTA, CDR2 FQGNSA. Trimming took 2 bases from V and 4 from J, leaving 12 bases between them. This CDR3 is 15 amino acids long. CDR3 sequence: CASSLTGTGNQPQHF. DNA of the CDR3: TGTGCCAGCAGCTTAACCGGGACGGGGAATCAGCCCCAGCATTTT.

This clonotype has just a few counts. J is TRBJ1-2 and V is TRBV5-1; weak D call: TRBD1 (5 bases). CDR1 and CDR2 from the germline V gene are SGHRS and YFSETQ. Trimming took 0 bases from V and 4 from J, leaving 22 bases between them. This CDR3 contains 18 residues. Here the CDR3 reads CASSLAGPRQGWFYGYTF. CDR3 nucleotides: TGCGCCAGCAGCTTGGCCGGTCCGAGGCAGGGCTGGTTCTATGGCTACACCTTC.

This clonotype was counted many times. The rearrangement joins TRBV9 to TRBJ2-3, with a tentative D call TRBD1 (6 bases). The CDR3 contains 14 residues. Germline loops: CDR1 SGDLS, CDR2 YYNGEE. V dropped 3 bases and J dropped 6 bases, with 14 bases sitting between them. The CDR3 protein is CASSGRQEWDTQYF. The DNA of the CDR3 is TGTGCCAGCAGCGGAAGACAGGAATGGGATACGCAGTATTTT.

This clonotype was seen many times. The chain links TRBV18 to TRBJ1-1; D remains ambiguous. Trimming removed 2 bases at V and 1 base at J, with 11 bases between. This CDR3 is built from 15 residues. Looked up from germline, CDR1 is KGHSH and CDR2 is LQKENI. CDR3 coding DNA: TGTGCCAGCTCACCATTTTCGGGCGGGAACACTGAAGCTTTCTTT. Translating gives CASSPFSGGNTEAFF.

This clonotype appeared many times. This chain uses TRBV6-2 or TRBV6-3 with TRBJ1-1; D gene ambiguous. Germline V CDR1 and CDR2: MNHEY, SVGEGT. The CDR3 has 13 residues. Trimming took off 8 bases at V and 7 bases at J, with 17 bases between the two ends. CDR3 in amino acids: CASSLYGSGEAFF. In DNA, the CDR3 is TGTGCCAGCTCTCTATACGGGAGTGGTGAAGCTTTCTTT.

This clonotype showed up many times. The chain is built from TRBV7-8 and TRBJ2-5, with D hard to call. The ends were cut back, 1 base at V and 1 base at J, with 7 bases in the middle. Germline lookup yields CDR1 SGHVS and CDR2 FQNEAQ. The CDR3 covers 14 residues. In DNA, the CDR3 is TGTGCCAGCAGCTTAGGGCTGTCCCAAGAGACCCAGTACTTC. Its protein product is CASSLGLSQETQYF.

This clonotype was picked up many times. This chain links TRBV18 with TRBJ2-5; perhaps D is TRBD1 or TRBD2 (6 bases each). Germline CDR1 KGHSH, CDR2 LQKENI. The CDR3 is made up of 14 amino acids. The germline V and J ends were trimmed by 6 bases and 1 base, with 12 bases remaining between them. The CDR3 DNA sequence: TGTGCCAGCTCCCGGGGGCTTTTCCAAGAGACCCAGTACTTC. Amino acids: CASSRGLFQETQYF.

J is TRBJ2-1 and V is TRBV25-1; 9 bases match TRBD1. V shed 7 bases and J 8 bases; nucleotides not matched to a gene: 6. Germline loops: CDR1 MGHDK, CDR2 SYGVNS. This CDR3 region has 13 residues. This chain's CDR3 is CASTTGGRYEQFF. CDR3 in DNA: TGTGCCAGCACTACAGGGGGCAGGTATGAGCAGTTCTTC. The complete variable domain, with remaining parts taken from reference TRBV25-1 and TRBJ2-1, reads EADIYQTPRYLVIGTGKKITLECSQTMGHDKMYWYQQDPGMELHLIHYSYGVNSTEKGDLSSESTVSRIRTEHFPLTLESARPSHTSQYLCASTTGGRYEQFFGPGTRLTVL.

This clonotype is labeled medium-sized. The CDR3 region has the DNA TGTGCTAGTGGTTTGCTTCACTATGGCTACACCTTC. This sequence encodes CASGLLHYGYTF. The rearrangement joins TRBV12-5 to TRBJ1-2, with D uncertain. V lost 2 bases and J lost 3, with 4 bases in between. Germline-derived CDR1 and CDR2 are LGHNT and FRNRAP. The CDR3 sequence is 12 residues long.

This clonotype was recorded at least ten times. The chain uses TRBV7-9 and TRBJ2-7, with a weak D call TRBD1 (5 bases). The length of the CDR3 is 14 residues. Trimming took 7 bases from V and 6 from J, leaving 19 bases between them. Germline CDR1 SEHNR, CDR2 FQNEAQ (reference sequence). The chain's CDR3 is CASTPSGRVGEQYF. CDR3 in DNA: TGTGCCAGCACCCCGTCGGGCAGGGTAGGCGAGCAGTACTTC.

The J gene is TRBJ2-3, the V gene TRBV29-1, with 9 positions matching TRBD1. The CDR3 length is 13 residues. Germline V lookup: CDR1 SQVTM, CDR2 ANQGSEA. V dropped 6 bases and J dropped 2; count of bases not matched to a gene: 3. CDR3 nucleotides: TGCAGCGTGACAGGGGGAATCACAGATACGCAGTATTTT. This encodes CSVTGGITDTQYF.

The chain has TRBV9 and TRBJ1-2; no clear D gene. Deletions cut 4 bases from V and 1 base from J, with 11 bases between. Germline CDR1 and CDR2: SGDLS and YYNGEE. This CDR3 contains 14 residues. The CDR3 protein is CASSSWTVNYGYTF. CDR3 bases: TGTGCCAGCAGCTCCTGGACTGTTAACTATGGCTACACCTTC.

This clonotype was picked up many times. The genes are TRBV14 and TRBJ1-1; TRBD1 is a possible D gene (5 bases). The V end was cut by 4 bases, the J end by 8 bases, with 14 bases between. In germline, CDR1 is SGHDN, CDR2 FVKESK. The CDR3 extends over 13 amino acids. The CDR3 coding sequence is TGTGCCAGCAGCCCCCGACCCCGGGGGGAAGCTTTCTTT. Translating gives CASSPRPRGEAFF. Using reference TRBV14 and TRBJ1-1 for the parts outside the CDR3, the full variable domain is EAGVTQFPSHSVIEKGQTVTLRCDPISGHDNLYWYRRVMGKEIKFLLHFVKESKQDESGMPNNRFLAERTGGTYSTLKVQPAELEDSGVYFCASSPRPRGEAFFGQGTRLTVV.

In this sample, this clonotype turned up many times. The CDR3 loop is CASSLLGNADEQYF. DNA of the CDR3: TGTGCCAGCAGCCTTCTCGGGAATGCGGACGAGCAGTACTTC. V usage is TRBV5-6 and J usage is TRBJ2-7, with D maybe TRBD2 (5 bases). Trimming pared 4 bases from V and 5 bases from J, leaving 16 bases between. Germline loops: CDR1 SGHDT, CDR2 YYEEEE. This CDR3 contains 14 residues. Using reference TRBV5-6 and TRBJ2-7 for the parts outside the CDR3, the full variable domain is DAGVTQSPTHLIKTRGQQVTLRCSPKSGHDTVSWYQQALGQGPQFIFQYYEEEERQRGNFPDRFSGHQFPNYSSELNVNALLLGDSALYLCASSLLGNADEQYFGPGTRLTVT.

In this sample, this clonotype turned up a few times. This chain joins TRBV6-6 and TRBJ2-1; no reliable D call. V shed 0 bases and J shed 12 bases, with 9 bases lying between them. The germline V gene has CDR1 MNHNY and CDR2 SVGAGI (reference sequence). The CDR3 consists of 12 residues. The CDR3 DNA is TGTGCCAGCAGTTACTCCAACTACGGGCAGTTCTTC. Amino acid sequence: CASSYSNYGQFF.

The V gene is TRBV28, the J gene TRBJ1-2; D remains ambiguous. Trimming cost V 1 base and J 7 bases, with 10 bases left between them. The CDR3 is 13 residues long. Germline CDR1 MDHEN, CDR2 SYDVKM. CDR3 nucleotides: TGTGCCAGCAGTTTATCAAGTCTCTCTGGCTACACCTTC. Translating gives CASSLSSLSGYTF.

CDR3 amino acids: CASSLTAFTAFF. CDR3 DNA: TGTGCCAGCAGCTTAACGGCCTTTACAGCTTTCTTT. The chain has TRBV7-3 and TRBJ1-1; D not resolved. Germline assignment: CDR1 SGHTA and CDR2 FQGTGA. V gave up 0 bases and J gave up 10 bases, with 9 bases separating them. This CDR3 is 12 amino acids long.